This T cell receptor (beta chain) emerged from a study of T-cell reconstitution after alpha-beta-depleted transplantation in children. The authors prepared the TCRbeta library with unique molecular identifiers. TCRdb re-called the PCR reads with MiXCR, one entry per CDR3 protein. The table lists roughly 120,000 distinct CDR3 sequences, 10% to 13% of them singletons, with approximately 7.6% in the top ten. V trimming: 4 bases; J trimming: 1 base; junction bases outside the gene matches: 7. This CDR3 contains 15 residues. The V gene's germline CDR1 is SGHTS and CDR2 YDEGEE. This clonotype was counted at least ten times.

V is TRBV5-8 and J is TRBJ1-1; 7 positions match TRBD1. The TCR originated in a human donor who donated a stem cell graft to a child with acute lymphoblastic leukemia. The material sequenced was PBMCs from the stem cell graft donor, taken from the stem cell graft. This CDR3 reads CASSSMGQKNTEAFF. For the CDR3, the DNA is TGTGCCAGCAGCAGCATGGGACAGAAGAACACTGAAGCTTTCTTT.